This T cell receptor beta chain was profiled in a study of radiation and T cells in renal cell carcinoma. Time point reported: baseline pretreatment blood. Treatment specified: 15 Gy SBRT to primary tumor, nephrectomy 4 weeks later. TCRdb's table, derived via immunoSEQ multiplex PCR, lists solely in-frame clones and lacks some. The top ten clones hold almost 8% of a sample with about 95,000 clones, 65% to 90% of them seen once. This CDR3 is 14 amino acids long. The V gene's germline CDR1 is SGHDN and CDR2 FVKESK. With V trimmed by 6 bases and J by 3 bases, 6 bases remained unmatched. The clonotype comes from a man aged 45-65 years with renal cell carcinoma. The V and J genes are TRBV14 and TRBJ1-1; 8 bases are a match to TRBD1. The material was blood, obtained from a patient whose treatment included radiotherapy and nephrectomy. The DNA of the CDR3 is TGTGCCAGCAGTGTTTCAGGGGGCGACACTGAAGCTTTCTTT. Its translation is CASSVSGGDTEAFF.